A single sample is the source of the 6 T cell receptor beta chains below, sequenced in a study of shared clonotypes between healthy human individuals. Measured with immunoSEQ multiplex PCR; TCRdb has only the in-frame clones, and not every one. The table lists approximately 530,000 clones, around 95% of them singletons. The sequenced sample consisted of naive CD4+ T cells sorted from blood. The subset is: CD45RA+ positively selected. The source of these receptors is a young woman in good health.

The V and J genes are TRBV5-1 and TRBJ2-3; D is undetermined. CDR1 and CDR2 from the germline V gene are SGHRS and YFSETQ. The CDR3 loop spans 17 amino acids. Trimming removed 4 bases at V and 1 base at J, with 19 bases between. CDR3 loop: CASSQVPPGRGTDTQYF. CDR3 nucleotides: TGCGCCAGCAGCCAAGTTCCCCCAGGACGGGGCACAGATACGCAGTATTTT. The whole variable domain, remainder taken from reference TRBV5-1 and TRBJ2-3, is KAGVTQTPRYLIKTRGQQVTLSCSPISGHRSVSWYQQTPGQGLQFLFEYFSETQRNKGNFPGRFSGRQFSNSRSEMNVSTLELGDSALYLCASSQVPPGRGTDTQYFGPGTRLTVL.

The chain carries TRBV10-3 and TRBJ2-7; 7 bases line up with TRBD1. Germline lookup yields CDR1 ENHRY and CDR2 SYGVKD. J gave up 4 bases and V 8 bases, and 8 bases lay outside the gene matches. This CDR3 is built from 13 residues. Written as DNA, the CDR3 is TGTGCCATCCAAGGGGGCCCTTCTTACGAGCAGTACTTC. Its translation is CAIQGGPSYEQYF.

The J gene is TRBJ2-7, the V gene TRBV4-1; TRBD2 is a possible D gene (5 bases). The ends were cut back, 3 bases at V and 1 base at J, with 10 bases in the middle. The V gene's germline CDR1 is MGHRA and CDR2 YSYEKL. The CDR3 loop spans 14 amino acids. Written as DNA, the CDR3 is TGCGCCAGCAGCCATCCGGGGAAGTCCTACGAGCAGTACTTC. As protein: CASSHPGKSYEQYF.

V is TRBV6-5 and J is TRBJ2-7, with 8 bases identical to TRBD1. CDR1 MNHEY and CDR2 SVGAGI come from the germline V gene. Trimming at V came to 4 bases and at J to 5 bases, leaving 7 bases not matched to a gene. There are 14 residues in the CDR3. The CDR3 DNA reads as TGTGCCAGCAGTTTGGACAGGGATAACGACGAGCAGTACTTC. Its protein is CASSLDRDNDEQYF.

This chain uses TRBV28 with TRBJ2-7, with 7 bases lining up with TRBD1. Per germline, CDR1 MDHEN and CDR2 SYDVKM. The CDR3 has 14 amino acids. V lost 6 bases, J lost 2 bases, and 7 bases stayed unmatched. In nucleotides, the CDR3 is TGTGCCAGCAGGGGACAGATTTTCACCTACGAGCAGTACTTC. Translating it yields CASRGQIFTYEQYF.

V is TRBV6-5 and J is TRBJ2-1; no firm D call. This CDR3 comprises 15 residues. Trimming took off 4 bases at V and 0 bases at J, with 10 bases between the two ends. Per the germline V gene, CDR1 is MNHEY and CDR2 is SVGAGI. The CDR3 DNA reads TGTGCCAGCAGTTCCGGTCGAGGCTCCTACAATGAGCAGTTCTTC. Amino acids: CASSSGRGSYNEQFF.